Listed here are 2 T cell receptor beta chains from one sample, sequenced in a study of cytomegalovirus exposure and HLA in healthy donors (TCRdb year 2017). Library generation was performed with the immunoSEQ multiplex PCR assay. For the multiplex PCR, a mixture combining 60 forward primers for TCR Vbeta segments and 13 reverse primers for TCR Jbeta segments was used. The table comes from immuneACCESS by way of TCRdb, which keeps in-frame sequences with V and J called. Part of the clones is missing from these tables; in studies checked, under half for an unresolved V gene and the rest for unknown reasons. Here the sample has fewer than 80,000 clones; roughly 71% occur a single time. The ten biggest clones cover approximately 10% of the sample. Sequencing was performed on PBMCs. All receptors derive from a woman aged 55-70 years in good health and CMV-seropositive.

Points on this clone: This may be a read error, as it is one base from a much larger clone. V gene TRBV7-2 combines with J gene TRBJ1-2; D might be TRBD1 (5 bases). Germline values: CDR1 SGHTA, CDR2 FQGNSA. The CDR3 totals 17 residues. The CDR3 loop reads CDSSTGGGSKANYGYTF. In nucleotides, the CDR3 is TGTGACAGCAGCACCGGGGGGGGGTCGAAAGCTAACTATGGCTACACCTTC.

V is TRBV7-8 and J is TRBJ1-5, with 9 bases aligning to TRBD1. The CDR3 is 16 residues long. J was trimmed by 3 bases and V by 6 bases; bases with no gene match: 9. In germline, CDR1 is SGHVS, CDR2 FQNEAQ. The CDR3 is CASRNGGQGYNQPQHF. The CDR3 nucleotides are TGTGCCAGCAGGAACGGAGGACAGGGGTACAATCAGCCCCAGCATTTT.